The source of this T cell receptor (beta chain) is a study of Tregs in tolerant kidney transplant recipients. Thawed PBMCs were FACS-sorted into unstimulated CD4+CD25+CD127- regulatory T cells, CD4+CD25- non-regulatory cells, CD4 and CD8 cells. Only in-frame clones appear in the TCRdb table, and some are missing; sequencing was by immunoSEQ multiplex PCR. The sample contains 200,000 to 300,000 clones, around 82% of which appear only once. Study-level results: Tregs expanded with activated donor B cells seemed most donor-specific. Biological reproducibility was not directly addressed in this study. Few patients were studied, so findings need validation in larger groups.

The length of the CDR3 is 14 residues. From germline, CDR1 is SGHAT and CDR2 FQNNGV. Between the trimmed V and J ends, which lost 4 bases and 6 bases, there was a span of 15 bases. Regarding this clone: The antigen is unknown.

This sequence joins TRBV11-2 and TRBJ1-1; the D is unclear. The sample taken for sequencing was CD4+ T cells from blood. The TCR comes from a human donor in good health. The CDR3 reads CASSSPPRASEAFF. The CDR3 nucleotides read TGTGCCAGCAGCTCACCCCCCCGGGCATCTGAAGCTTTCTTT.